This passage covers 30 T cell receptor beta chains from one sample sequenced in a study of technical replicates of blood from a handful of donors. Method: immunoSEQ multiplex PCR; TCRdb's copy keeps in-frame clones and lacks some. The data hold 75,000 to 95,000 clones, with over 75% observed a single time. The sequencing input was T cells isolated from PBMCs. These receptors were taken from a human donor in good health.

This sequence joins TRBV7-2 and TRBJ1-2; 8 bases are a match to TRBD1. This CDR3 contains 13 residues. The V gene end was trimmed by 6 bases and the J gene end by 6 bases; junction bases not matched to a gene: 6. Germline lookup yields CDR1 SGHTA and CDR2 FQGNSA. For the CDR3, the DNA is TGTGCCAGCAGTTGGACAGGGATCGATGGCTACACCTTC. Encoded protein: CASSWTGIDGYTF.

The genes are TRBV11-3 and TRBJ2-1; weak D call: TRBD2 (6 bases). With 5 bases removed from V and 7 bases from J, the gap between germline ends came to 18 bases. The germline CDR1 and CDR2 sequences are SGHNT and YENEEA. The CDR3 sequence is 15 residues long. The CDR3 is CASSPLAGVGNEQFF. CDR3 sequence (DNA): TGTGCCAGCAGCCCACTAGCCGGCGTGGGTAATGAGCAGTTCTTC.

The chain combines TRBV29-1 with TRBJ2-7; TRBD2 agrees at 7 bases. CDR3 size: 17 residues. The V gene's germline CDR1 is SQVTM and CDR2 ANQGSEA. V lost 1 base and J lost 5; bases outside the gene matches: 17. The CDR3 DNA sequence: TGCAGCGTTGAAGGCCTGGAGACTAGCAGGTACCTACACGAGCAGTACTTC. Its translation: CSVEGLETSRYLHEQYF.

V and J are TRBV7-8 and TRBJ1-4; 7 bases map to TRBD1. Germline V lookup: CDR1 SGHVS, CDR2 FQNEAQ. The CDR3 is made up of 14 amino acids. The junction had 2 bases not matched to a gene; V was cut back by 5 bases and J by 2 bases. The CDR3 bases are TGTGCCAGCAGCCGGACAGGCACTAATGAAAAACTGTTTTTT. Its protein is CASSRTGTNEKLFF. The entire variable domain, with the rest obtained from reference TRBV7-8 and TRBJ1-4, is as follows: GAGVSQSPRYKVAKRGQDVALRCDPISGHVSLFWYQQALGQGPEFLTYFQNEAQLDKSGLPSDRFFAERPEGSVSTLKIQRTQQEDSAVYLCASSRTGTNEKLFFGSGTQLSVL.

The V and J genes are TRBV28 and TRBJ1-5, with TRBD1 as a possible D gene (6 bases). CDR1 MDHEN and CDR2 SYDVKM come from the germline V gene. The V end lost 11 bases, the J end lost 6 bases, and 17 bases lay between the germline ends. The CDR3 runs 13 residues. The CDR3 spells CAAHRDNSQPQHF. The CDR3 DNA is TGTGCCGCCCACCGGGACAATAGTCAGCCCCAGCATTTT.

The CDR3 DNA sequence: TGTGCCAGCAGCCAAGAACTAGCGGGAGGTTATACAGATACGCAGTATTTT. Its protein product is CASSQELAGGYTDTQYF. V is TRBV4-2 and J is TRBJ2-3; 12 bases line up with TRBD2. Germline lookup yields CDR1 LGHNA and CDR2 YNFKEQ. The V and J ends lost 0 bases and 3 bases, in that order; junction bases with no gene match: 4. This CDR3 region has 17 residues.

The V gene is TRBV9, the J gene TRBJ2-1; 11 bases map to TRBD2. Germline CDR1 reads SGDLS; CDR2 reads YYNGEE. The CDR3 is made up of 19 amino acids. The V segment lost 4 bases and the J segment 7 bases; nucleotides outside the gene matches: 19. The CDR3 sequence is CASSPGLAGGEGWVNEQFF. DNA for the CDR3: TGTGCCAGCAGCCCCGGGCTAGCGGGAGGTGAAGGGTGGGTAAATGAGCAGTTCTTC. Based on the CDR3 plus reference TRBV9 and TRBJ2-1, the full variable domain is DSGVTQTPKHLITATGQRVTLRCSPRSGDLSVYWYQQSLDQGLQFLIQYYNGEERAKGNILERFSAQQFPDLHSELNLSSLELGDSALYFCASSPGLAGGEGWVNEQFFGPGTRLTVL.

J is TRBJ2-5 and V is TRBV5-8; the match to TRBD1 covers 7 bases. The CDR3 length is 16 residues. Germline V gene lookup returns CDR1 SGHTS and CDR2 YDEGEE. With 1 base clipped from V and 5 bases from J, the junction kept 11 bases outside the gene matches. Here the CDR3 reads CASSLSWQGVLETQYF. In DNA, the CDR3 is TGTGCCAGCAGCTTGAGTTGGCAGGGGGTATTGGAGACCCAGTACTTC.

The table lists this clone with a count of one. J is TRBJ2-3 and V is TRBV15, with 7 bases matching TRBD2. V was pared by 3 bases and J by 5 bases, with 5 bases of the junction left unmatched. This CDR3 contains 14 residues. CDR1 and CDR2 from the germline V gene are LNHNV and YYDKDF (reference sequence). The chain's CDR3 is CATSRGREVDTQYF. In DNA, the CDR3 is TGTGCCACCAGCAGGGGACGGGAGGTAGATACGCAGTATTTT.

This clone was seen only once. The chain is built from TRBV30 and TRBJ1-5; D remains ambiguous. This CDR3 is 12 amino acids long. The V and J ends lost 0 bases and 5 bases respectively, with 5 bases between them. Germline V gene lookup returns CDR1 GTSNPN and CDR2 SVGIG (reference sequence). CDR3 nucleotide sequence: TGTGCCTGGAGTGTGTCCTATCAGCCCCAGCATTTT. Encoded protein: CAWSVSYQPQHF.

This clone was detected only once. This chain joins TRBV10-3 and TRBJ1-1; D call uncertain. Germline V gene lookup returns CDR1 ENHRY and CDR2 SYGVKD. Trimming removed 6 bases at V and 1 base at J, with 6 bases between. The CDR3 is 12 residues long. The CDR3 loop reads CAIRSENTEAFF. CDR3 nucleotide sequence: TGTGCCATCAGGAGTGAGAACACTGAAGCTTTCTTT.

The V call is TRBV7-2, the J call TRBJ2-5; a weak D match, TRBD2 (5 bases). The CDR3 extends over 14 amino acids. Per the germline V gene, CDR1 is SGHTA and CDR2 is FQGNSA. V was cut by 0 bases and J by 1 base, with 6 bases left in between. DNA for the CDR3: TGTGCCAGCAGCTTAGCGCGGGTCCAAGAGACCCAGTACTTC. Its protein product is CASSLARVQETQYF.

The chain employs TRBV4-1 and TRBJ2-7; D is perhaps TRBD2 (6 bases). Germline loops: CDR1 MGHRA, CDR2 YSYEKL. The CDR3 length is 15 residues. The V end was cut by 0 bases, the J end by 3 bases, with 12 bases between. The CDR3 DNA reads TGCGCCAGCAGCCAAGAGTGGCAGGGACTCTACGAGCAGTACTTC. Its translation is CASSQEWQGLYEQYF.

CDR3 nucleotide sequence: TGTGCCACTACTACGGGACTAGCGTTTTACGAGCAGTACTTC. Its translation: CATTTGLAFYEQYF. This chain connects TRBV10-3 to TRBJ2-7; 10 positions agree with TRBD2. Germline V gene lookup returns CDR1 ENHRY and CDR2 SYGVKD. The CDR3 contains 14 residues. The junction had 10 bases not matched to a gene; V was cut back by 10 bases and J by 4 bases.

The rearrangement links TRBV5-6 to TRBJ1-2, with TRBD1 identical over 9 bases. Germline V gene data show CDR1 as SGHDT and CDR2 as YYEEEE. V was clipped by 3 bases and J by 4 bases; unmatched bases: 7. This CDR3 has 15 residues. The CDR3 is CASSWDRESFYGYTF. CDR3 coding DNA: TGTGCCAGCAGCTGGGACAGGGAGAGTTTCTATGGCTACACCTTC.

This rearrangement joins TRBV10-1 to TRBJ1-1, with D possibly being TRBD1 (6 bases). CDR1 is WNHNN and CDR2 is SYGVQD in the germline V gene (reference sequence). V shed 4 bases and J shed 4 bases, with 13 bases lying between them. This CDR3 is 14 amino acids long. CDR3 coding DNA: TGCGCCAGCAGTGGGAGTCAGGGGACCACTGAAGCTTTCTTT. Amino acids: CASSGSQGTTEAFF.

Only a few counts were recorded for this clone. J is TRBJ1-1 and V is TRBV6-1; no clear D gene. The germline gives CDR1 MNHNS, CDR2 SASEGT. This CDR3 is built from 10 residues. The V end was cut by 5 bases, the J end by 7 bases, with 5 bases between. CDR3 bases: TGTGCCAGCAGTCTTTATGAAGCTTTCTTT. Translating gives CASSLYEAFF.

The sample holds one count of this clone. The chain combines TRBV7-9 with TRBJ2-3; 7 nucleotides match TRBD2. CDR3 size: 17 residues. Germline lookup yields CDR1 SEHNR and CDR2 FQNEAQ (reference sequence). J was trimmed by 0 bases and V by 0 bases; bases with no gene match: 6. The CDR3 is CASSLAHGGESTDTQYF. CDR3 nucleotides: TGTGCCAGCAGCTTAGCCCATGGGGGGGAGAGCACAGATACGCAGTATTTT. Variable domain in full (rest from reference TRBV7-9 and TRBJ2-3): DTGVSQNPRHKITKRGQNVTFRCDPISEHNRLYWYRQTLGQGPEFLTYFQNEAQLEKSRLLSDRFSAERPKGSFSTLEIQRTEQGDSAMYLCASSLAHGGESTDTQYFGPGTRLTVL.

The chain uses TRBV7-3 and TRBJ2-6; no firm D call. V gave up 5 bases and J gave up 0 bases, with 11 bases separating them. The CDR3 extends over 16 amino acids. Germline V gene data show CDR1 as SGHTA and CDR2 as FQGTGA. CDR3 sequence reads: CASSVMSFSGANVLTF. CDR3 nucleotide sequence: TGTGCCAGCAGCGTAATGTCCTTCTCTGGGGCCAACGTCCTGACTTTC. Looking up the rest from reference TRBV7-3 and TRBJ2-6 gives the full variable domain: GAGVSQTPSNKVTEKGKYVELRCDPISGHTALYWYRQSLGQGPEFLIYFQGTGAADDSGLPNDRFFAVRPEGSVSTLKIQRTERGDSAVYLCASSVMSFSGANVLTFGAGSRLTVL.

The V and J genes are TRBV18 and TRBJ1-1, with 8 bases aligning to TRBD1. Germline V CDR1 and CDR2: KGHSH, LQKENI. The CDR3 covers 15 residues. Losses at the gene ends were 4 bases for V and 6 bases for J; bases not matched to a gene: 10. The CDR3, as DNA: TGTGCCAGCTCACAGGGTGGGGACAGGTGGTCTGAAGCTTTCTTT. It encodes CASSQGGDRWSEAFF.

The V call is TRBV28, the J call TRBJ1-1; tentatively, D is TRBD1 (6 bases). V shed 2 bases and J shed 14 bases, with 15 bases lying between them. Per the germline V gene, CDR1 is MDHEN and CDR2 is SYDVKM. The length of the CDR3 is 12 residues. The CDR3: CASSLVGQGPFF. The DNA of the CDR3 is TGTGCCAGCAGTTTAGTCGGGCAGGGGCCCTTCTTT.

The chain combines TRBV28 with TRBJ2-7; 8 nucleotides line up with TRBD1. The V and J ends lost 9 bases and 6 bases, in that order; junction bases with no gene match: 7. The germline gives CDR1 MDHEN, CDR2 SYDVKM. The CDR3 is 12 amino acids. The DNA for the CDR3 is TGTGCCAGTGAATCAGGGGGCCGCGAGCAGTACTTC. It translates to CASESGGREQYF.

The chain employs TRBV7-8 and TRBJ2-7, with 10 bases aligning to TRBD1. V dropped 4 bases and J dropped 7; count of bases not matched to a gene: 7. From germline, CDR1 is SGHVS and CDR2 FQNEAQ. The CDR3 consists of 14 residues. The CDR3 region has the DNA TGTGCCAGCAGCTACCGGGACAGGGGCTCTGAGCAGTACTTC. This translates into CASSYRDRGSEQYF.

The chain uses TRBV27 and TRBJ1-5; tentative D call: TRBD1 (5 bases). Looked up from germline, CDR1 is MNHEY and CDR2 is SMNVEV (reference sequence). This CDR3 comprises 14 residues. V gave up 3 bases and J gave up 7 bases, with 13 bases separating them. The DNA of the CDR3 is TGTGCCAGCAGTTTTGGTCAGGGTAAGCAGCCCCAGCATTTT. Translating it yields CASSFGQGKQPQHF.

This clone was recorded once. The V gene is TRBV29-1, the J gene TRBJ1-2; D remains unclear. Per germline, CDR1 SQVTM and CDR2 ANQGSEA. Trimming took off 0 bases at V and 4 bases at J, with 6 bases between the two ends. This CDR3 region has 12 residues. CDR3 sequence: CSVEDYSYGYTF. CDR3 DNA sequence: TGCAGCGTTGAAGATTACAGCTATGGCTACACCTTC.

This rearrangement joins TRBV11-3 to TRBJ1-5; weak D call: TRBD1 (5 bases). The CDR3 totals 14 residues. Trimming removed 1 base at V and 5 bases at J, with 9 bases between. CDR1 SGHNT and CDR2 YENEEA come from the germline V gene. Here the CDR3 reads CASSLGQGDQPQHF. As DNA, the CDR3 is TGTGCCAGCAGCTTAGGTCAGGGTGATCAGCCCCAGCATTTT.

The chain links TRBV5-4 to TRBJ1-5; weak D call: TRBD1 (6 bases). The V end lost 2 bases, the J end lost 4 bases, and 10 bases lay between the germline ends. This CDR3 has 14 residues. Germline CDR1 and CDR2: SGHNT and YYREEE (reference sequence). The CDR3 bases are TGTGCCAGCAGCTTAAGGGGGATGAATCAGCCCCAGCATTTT. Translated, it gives CASSLRGMNQPQHF.

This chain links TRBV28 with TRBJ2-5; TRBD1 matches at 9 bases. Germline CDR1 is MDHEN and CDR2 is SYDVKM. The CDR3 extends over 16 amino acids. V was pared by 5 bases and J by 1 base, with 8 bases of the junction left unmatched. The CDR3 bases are TGTGCCAGCAGTCCACGGGACAGGGAGATCCAAGAGACCCAGTACTTC. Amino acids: CASSPRDREIQETQYF.

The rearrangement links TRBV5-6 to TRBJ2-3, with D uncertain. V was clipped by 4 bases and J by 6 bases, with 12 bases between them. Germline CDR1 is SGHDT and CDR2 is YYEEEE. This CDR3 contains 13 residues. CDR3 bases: TGTGCCAGCAGCGTTAAGCTCTTCGATACGCAGTATTTT. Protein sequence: CASSVKLFDTQYF.

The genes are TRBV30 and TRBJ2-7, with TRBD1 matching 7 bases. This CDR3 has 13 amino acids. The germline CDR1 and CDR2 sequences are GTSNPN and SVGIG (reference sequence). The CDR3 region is CASRDSDSYEQYF. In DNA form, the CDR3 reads TGTGCTAGCCGGGACAGCGACTCCTACGAGCAGTACTTC. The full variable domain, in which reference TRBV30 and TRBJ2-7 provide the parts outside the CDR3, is SQTIHQWPATLVQPVGSPLSLECTVEGTSNPNLYWYRQAAGRGLQLLFYSVGIGQISSEVPQNLSASRPQDRQFILSSKKLLLSDSGFYLCASRDSDSYEQYFGPGTRLTVT.